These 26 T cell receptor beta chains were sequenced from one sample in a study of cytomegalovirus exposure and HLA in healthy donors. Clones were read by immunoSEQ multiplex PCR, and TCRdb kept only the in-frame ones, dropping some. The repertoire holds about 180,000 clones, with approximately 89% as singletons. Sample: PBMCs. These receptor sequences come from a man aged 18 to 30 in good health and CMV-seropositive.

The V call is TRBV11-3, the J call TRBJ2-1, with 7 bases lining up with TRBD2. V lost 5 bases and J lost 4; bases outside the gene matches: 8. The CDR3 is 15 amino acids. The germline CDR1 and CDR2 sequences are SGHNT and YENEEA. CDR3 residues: CASSPAGTRYNEQFF. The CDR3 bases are TGTGCCAGCAGCCCAGCGGGAACCCGATACAATGAGCAGTTCTTC. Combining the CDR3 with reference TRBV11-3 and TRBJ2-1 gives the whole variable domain EAGVVQSPRYKIIEKKQPVAFWCNPISGHNTLYWYLQNLGQGPELLIRYENEEAVDDSQLPKDRFSAERLKGVDSTLKIQPAELGDSAVYLCASSPAGTRYNEQFFGPGTRLTVL.

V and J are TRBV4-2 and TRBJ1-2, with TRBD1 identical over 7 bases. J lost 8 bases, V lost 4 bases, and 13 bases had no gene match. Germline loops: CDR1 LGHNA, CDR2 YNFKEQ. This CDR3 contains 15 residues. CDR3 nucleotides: TGTGCCAGCAGCCCTGGGACAGCGGGAGATCGAGGCTACACCTTC. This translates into CASSPGTAGDRGYTF.

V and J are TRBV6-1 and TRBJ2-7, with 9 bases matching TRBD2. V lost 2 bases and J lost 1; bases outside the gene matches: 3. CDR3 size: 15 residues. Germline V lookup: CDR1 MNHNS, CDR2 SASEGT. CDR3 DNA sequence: TGTGCCAGCAGTGAAAGAGCGGGAGGTTCCTACGAGCAGTACTTC. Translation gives CASSERAGGSYEQYF.

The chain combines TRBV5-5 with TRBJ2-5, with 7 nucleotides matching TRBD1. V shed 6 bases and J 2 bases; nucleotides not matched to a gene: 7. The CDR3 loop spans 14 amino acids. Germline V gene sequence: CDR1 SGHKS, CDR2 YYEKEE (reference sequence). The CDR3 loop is CASIQGRLQETQYF. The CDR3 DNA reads TGTGCCAGCATACAGGGGCGCCTACAAGAGACCCAGTACTTC.

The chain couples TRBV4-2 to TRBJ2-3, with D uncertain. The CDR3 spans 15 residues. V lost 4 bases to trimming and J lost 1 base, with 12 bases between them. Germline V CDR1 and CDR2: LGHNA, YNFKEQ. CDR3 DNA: TGTGCCAGCAGCCCCTCCGAGCATGGCACAGATACGCAGTATTTT. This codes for CASSPSEHGTDTQYF.

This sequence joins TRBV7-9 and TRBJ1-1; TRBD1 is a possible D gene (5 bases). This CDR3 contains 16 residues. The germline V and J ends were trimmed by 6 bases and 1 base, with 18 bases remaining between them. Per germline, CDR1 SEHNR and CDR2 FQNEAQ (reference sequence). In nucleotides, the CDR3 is TGTGCCAGCAGTCGACCCCGGGACTCCTGGAACACTGAAGCTTTCTTT. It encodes CASSRPRDSWNTEAFF.

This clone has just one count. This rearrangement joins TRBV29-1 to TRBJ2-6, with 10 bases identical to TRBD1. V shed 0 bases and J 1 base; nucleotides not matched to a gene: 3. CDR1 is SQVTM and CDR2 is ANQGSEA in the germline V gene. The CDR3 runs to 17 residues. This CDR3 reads CSVEEDRGGSGANVLTF. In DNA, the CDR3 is TGCAGCGTTGAAGAGGACAGGGGGGGTTCTGGGGCCAACGTCCTGACTTTC.

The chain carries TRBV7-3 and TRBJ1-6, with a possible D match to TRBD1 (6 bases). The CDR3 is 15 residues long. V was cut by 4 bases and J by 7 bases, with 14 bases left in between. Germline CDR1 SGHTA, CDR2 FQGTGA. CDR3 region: CASSSGQRGNSPLHF. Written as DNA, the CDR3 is TGTGCCAGCAGCTCAGGACAGAGAGGGAATTCACCCCTCCACTTT.

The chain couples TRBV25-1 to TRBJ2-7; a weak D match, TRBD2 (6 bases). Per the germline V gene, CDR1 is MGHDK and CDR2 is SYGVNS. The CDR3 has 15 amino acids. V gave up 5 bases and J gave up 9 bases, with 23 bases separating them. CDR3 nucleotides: TGTGCCAGCAGTACGCCCGGGACCCCACTGGGGGGGCAGTACTTC. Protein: CASSTPGTPLGGQYF.

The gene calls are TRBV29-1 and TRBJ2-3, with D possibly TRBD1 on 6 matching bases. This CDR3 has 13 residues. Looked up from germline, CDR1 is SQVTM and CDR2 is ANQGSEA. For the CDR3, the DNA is TGCAGTGGGGGCAGGGCCAACACAGATACGCAGTATTTT. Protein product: CSGGRANTDTQYF.

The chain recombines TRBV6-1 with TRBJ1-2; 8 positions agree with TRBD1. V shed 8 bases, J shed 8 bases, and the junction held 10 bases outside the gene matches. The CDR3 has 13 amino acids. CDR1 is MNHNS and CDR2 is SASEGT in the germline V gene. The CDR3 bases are TGTGCCAGCGGAGAGGACAGGGCCCCAGGCTACACCTTC. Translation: CASGEDRAPGYTF.

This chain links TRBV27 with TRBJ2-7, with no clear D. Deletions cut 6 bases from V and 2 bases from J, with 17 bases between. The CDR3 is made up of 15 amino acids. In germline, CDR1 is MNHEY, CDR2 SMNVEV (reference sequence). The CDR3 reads CASSTSFHPAYEQYF. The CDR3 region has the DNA TGTGCCAGCAGCACCTCCTTTCACCCAGCCTACGAGCAGTACTTC.

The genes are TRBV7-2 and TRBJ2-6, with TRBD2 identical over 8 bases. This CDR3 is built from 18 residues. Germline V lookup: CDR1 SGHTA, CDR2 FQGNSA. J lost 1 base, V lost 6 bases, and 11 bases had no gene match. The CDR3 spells CASSSSGGLLSGANVLTF. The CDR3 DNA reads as TGTGCCAGCAGTTCCTCGGGGGGGCTGCTTTCTGGGGCCAACGTCCTGACTTTC.

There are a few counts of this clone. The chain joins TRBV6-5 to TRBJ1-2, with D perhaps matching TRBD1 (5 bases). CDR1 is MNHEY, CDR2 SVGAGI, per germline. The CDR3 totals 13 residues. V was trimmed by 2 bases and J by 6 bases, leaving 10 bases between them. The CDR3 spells CASSYGGADGYTF. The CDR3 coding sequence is TGTGCCAGCAGTTACGGAGGGGCGGATGGCTACACCTTC.

The CDR3 DNA reads TGTGCCAGCAGCCAAGCGAACAGTCCCCCCTCTCTCGAGCAGTACTTC. It translates to CASSQANSPPSLEQYF. The genes are TRBV4-2 and TRBJ2-7; no clear D gene. The length of the CDR3 is 16 residues. Germline CDR1 reads LGHNA; CDR2 reads YNFKEQ. V was trimmed by 1 base and J by 6 bases, leaving 19 bases between them.

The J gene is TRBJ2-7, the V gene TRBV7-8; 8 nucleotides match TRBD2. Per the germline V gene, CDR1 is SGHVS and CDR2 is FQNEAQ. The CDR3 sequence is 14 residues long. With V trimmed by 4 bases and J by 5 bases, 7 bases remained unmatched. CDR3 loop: CASSSGGRWDEQYF. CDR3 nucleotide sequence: TGTGCCAGCAGCTCCGGCGGGAGGTGGGACGAGCAGTACTTC.

The CDR3 loop is CATGGAFLEYEQFF. The CDR3 region has the DNA TGTGCCACTGGGGGGGCCTTCCTCGAGTATGAGCAGTTCTTC. The chain uses TRBV7-9 and TRBJ2-1; the D gene is possibly TRBD2 (7 bases). Germline values: CDR1 SEHNR, CDR2 FQNEAQ (reference sequence). V shed 10 bases and J shed 8 bases, with 21 bases lying between them. The CDR3 covers 14 residues.

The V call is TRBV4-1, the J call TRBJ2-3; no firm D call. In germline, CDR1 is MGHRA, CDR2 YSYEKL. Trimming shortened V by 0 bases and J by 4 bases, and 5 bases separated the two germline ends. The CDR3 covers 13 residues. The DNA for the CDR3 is TGCGCCAGCAGCCAAGAGGCCTCAGATACGCAGTATTTT. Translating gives CASSQEASDTQYF.

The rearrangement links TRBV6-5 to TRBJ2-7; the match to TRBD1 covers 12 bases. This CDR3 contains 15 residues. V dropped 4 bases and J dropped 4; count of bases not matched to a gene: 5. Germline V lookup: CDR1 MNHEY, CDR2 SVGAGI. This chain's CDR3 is CASSSRDRGLYEQYF. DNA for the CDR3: TGTGCCAGCAGTTCCCGGGACAGGGGGCTATACGAGCAGTACTTC.

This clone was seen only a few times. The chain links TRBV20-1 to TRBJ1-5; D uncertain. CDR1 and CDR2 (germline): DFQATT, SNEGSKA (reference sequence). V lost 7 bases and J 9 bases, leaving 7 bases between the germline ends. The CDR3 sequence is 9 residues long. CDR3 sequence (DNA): TGCAGTGTCCTCCCGCCCCAGCATTTT. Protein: CSVLPPQHF.

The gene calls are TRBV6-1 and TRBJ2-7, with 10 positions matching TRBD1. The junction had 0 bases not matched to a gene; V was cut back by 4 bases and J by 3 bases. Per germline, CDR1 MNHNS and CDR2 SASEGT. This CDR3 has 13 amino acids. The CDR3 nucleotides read TGTGCCAGCAGTGGGACAGGGGGCTACGAGCAGTACTTC. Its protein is CASSGTGGYEQYF.

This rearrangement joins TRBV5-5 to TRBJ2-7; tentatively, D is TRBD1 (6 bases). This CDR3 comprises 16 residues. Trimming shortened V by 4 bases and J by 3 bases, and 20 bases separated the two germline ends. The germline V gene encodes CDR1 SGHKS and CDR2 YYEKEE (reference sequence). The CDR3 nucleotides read TGTGCCAGCAGCAGGGGGATAGGGAATACAAACTACGAGCAGTACTTC. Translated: CASSRGIGNTNYEQYF.

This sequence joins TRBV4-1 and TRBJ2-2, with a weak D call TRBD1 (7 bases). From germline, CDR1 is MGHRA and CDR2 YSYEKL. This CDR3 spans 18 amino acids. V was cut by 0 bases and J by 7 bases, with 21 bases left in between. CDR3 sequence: CASSQDSGGPRRNGELFF. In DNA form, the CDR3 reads TGCGCCAGCAGCCAAGATTCAGGGGGGCCTCGCCGGAACGGGGAGCTGTTTTTT.

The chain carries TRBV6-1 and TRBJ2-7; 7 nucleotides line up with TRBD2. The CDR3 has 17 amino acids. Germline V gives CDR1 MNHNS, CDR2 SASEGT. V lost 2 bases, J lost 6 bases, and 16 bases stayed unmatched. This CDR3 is CASSEHLLSRGDGEQYF. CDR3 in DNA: TGTGCCAGCAGTGAACATCTTTTGAGTCGGGGGGACGGCGAGCAGTACTTC.

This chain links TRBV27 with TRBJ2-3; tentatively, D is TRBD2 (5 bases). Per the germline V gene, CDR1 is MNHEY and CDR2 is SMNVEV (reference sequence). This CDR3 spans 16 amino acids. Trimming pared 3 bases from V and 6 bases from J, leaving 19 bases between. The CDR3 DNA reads TGTGCCAGCAGTTTGCGGGTCGGCCTAGTGTGGGATACGCAGTATTTT. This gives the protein CASSLRVGLVWDTQYF.

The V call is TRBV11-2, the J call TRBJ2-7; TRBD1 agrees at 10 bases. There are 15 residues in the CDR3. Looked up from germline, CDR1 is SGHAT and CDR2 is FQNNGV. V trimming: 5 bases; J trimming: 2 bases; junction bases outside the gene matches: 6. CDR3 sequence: CASSPTGTGAYEQYF. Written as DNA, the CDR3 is TGTGCCAGCAGCCCTACCGGGACAGGGGCCTACGAGCAGTACTTC.